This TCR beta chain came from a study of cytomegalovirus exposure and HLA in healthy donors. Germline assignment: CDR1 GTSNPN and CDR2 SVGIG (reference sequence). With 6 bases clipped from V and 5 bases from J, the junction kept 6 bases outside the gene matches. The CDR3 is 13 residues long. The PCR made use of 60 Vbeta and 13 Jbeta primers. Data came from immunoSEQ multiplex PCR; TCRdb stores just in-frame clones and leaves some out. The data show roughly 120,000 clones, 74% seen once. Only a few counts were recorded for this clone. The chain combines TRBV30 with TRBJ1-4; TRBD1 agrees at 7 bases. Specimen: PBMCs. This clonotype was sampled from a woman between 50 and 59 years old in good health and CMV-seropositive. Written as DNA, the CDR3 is TGTGCCTGCAACCGGGACAGAAATGAAAAACTGTTTTTT. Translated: CACNRDRNEKLFF.